This T cell receptor beta chain came from a study of early T cells in non-severe SARS-CoV-2 infection. Study information: The sequenced material was bulk RNA from unsorted whole blood, and its chains were unpaired.

The CDR3 covers 14 residues. The germline CDR1 and CDR2 sequences are MDHEN and SYDVKM. Trimming took 5 bases from V and 1 from J, leaving 9 bases between them. This clonotype appeared many times. Antigen: not known. Overall study results and limits: VDJdb matching skewed toward anti-spike CD8 responses, missing private and CD4 specificities.

Individual cDNA molecules were tagged with unique molecular identifiers. TCRdb analysed the 5' RACE reads with MiXCR anew, one entry per CDR3 protein. The table lists about 31,000 distinct CDR3 sequences, approximately 7.1% of them singletons. This chain connects TRBV28 to TRBJ1-5; D gene ambiguous. This specimen was whole blood, taken at baseline. This TCR was sampled from an adult who was a healthcare worker with PCR-confirmed SARS-CoV-2 infection or an uninfected control (not recorded which). CDR3 protein: CASSELPSNQPQHF. The CDR3 bases are TGTGCCAGCAGTGAGCTTCCCAGCAATCAGCCCCAGCATTTT.